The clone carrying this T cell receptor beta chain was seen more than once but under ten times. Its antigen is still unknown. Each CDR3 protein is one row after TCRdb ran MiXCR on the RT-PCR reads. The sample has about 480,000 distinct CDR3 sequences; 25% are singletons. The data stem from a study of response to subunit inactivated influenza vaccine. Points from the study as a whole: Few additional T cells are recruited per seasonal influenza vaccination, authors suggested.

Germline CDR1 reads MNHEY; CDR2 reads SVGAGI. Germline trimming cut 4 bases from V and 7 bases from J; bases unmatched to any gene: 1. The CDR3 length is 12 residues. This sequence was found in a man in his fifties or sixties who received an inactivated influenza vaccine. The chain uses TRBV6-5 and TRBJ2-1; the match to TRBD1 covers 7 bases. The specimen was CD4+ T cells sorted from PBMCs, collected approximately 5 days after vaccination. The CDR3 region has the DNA TGTGCCAGCAGTTGGGACAGAAATGAGCAGTTCTTC. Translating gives CASSWDRNEQFF.